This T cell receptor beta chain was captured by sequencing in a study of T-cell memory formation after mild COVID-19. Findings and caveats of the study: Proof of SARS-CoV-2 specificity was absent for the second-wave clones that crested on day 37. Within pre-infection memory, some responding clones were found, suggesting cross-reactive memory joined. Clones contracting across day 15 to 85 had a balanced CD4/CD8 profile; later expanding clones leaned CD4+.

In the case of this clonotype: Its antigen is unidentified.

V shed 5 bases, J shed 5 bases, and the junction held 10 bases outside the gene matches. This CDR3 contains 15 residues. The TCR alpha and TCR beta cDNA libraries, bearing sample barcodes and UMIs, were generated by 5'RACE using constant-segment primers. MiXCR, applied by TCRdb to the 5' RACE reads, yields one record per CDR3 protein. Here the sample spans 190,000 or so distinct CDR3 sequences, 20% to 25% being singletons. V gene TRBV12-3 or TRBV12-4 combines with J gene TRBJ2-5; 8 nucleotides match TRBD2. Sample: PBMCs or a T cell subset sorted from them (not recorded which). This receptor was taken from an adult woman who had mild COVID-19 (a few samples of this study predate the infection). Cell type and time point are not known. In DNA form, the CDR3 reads TGTGCCAGCAGTCTGTCGCGGGGGGCTGGGGAGACCCAGTACTTC. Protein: CASSLSRGAGETQYF.